The 8 T cell receptor beta chains in this list originate from one sample, sequenced in a study of breast tumors, draining lymph nodes, adjacent tissues. Samples came from axillary lymph nodes draining the breast cancer. TCRdb itself ran the multiplex PCR reads through MiXCR, one entry per CDR3 protein. The sample shows about 230,000 distinct CDR3 sequences, roughly 30% of them seen only once. Sequencing used axillary lymph node tissue. These TCRs come from a female donor with breast cancer. Some clones in this sample may be carry-over from other donors' samples.

Here the CDR3 DNA reads TGTGCCAGCAGCACTAACTATGAGCAGTATTTT. This encodes CASSTNYEQYF. The genes are TRBV11-3 and TRBJ2-3; D remains ambiguous. Germline assignment: CDR1 SGHNT and CDR2 YENEEA. This CDR3 has 11 amino acids. Trimming shortened V by 5 bases and J by 11 bases, and 11 bases separated the two germline ends.

This clonotype was recorded many times. CDR3 nucleotides: TGTGCCAGCAGCCAAGAAAGACTAGCGGGAGGTAATGAGCAGTTCTTC. It codes for CASSQERLAGGNEQFF. This chain joins TRBV14 and TRBJ2-1; 13 nucleotides agree with TRBD2. Germline CDR1 SGHDN, CDR2 FVKESK. This CDR3 spans 16 amino acids. The V and J ends lost 0 bases and 7 bases, in that order; junction bases with no gene match: 3.

Many counts were recorded for this clonotype. The genes are TRBV12-3 or TRBV12-4 and TRBJ1-5; 7 bases agree with TRBD1. V lost 7 bases, J lost 6 bases, and 6 bases stayed unmatched. The CDR3 contains 13 residues. The CDR3 bases are TGTGCCAGCACCCAGGGGGGTCCTCAGCCCCAGCATTTT. Amino acids: CASTQGGPQPQHF.

In this sample, this clonotype turned up a few times. A single base separates this from a much larger clone, so it may be a read error. The chain is built from TRBV9 and TRBJ2-7; D might be TRBD1 (6 bases). CDR1 SGDLS and CDR2 YYNGEE come from the germline V gene. The CDR3 is 15 residues long. CDR3 DNA: TGTGCCAGCAGCGTAGCCCCGGGACAATCCTACGAGCCGTACTTC. Its translation is CASSVAPGQSYEPYF.

In this sample, this clonotype turned up many times. The chain recombines TRBV3-1 with TRBJ1-4; D is unresolved. V was clipped by 3 bases and J by 7 bases, with 6 bases between them. Germline lookup yields CDR1 LGHDT and CDR2 YNNKEL (reference sequence). The CDR3 sequence is 12 residues long. Here the CDR3 DNA reads TGTGCCAGCAGCCATGCGGGTGAAAAACTGTTTTTT. Residues: CASSHAGEKLFF.

The CDR3 coding sequence is TGTGCCAGTAGTGAAGACAGGGACAGTCCTATCTATTATGGCTACACCTTC. It translates to CASSEDRDSPIYYGYTF. The chain links TRBV19 to TRBJ1-2; 7 bases match TRBD1. CDR1 LNHDA and CDR2 SQIVND come from the germline V gene (reference sequence). This CDR3 region has 17 residues. Trimming took 5 bases from V and 5 from J; bases not matched to a gene: 17.

The chain uses TRBV29-1 and TRBJ1-1; D is perhaps TRBD1 (6 bases). V lost 4 bases to trimming and J lost 1 base, with 10 bases between them. CDR1 SQVTM and CDR2 ANQGSEA come from the germline V gene. There are 13 residues in the CDR3. The CDR3 DNA sequence: TGCAGCGTTGTTCGGACAGAGAACACTGAAGCTTTCTTT. Translated: CSVVRTENTEAFF.

This clonotype was seen more than once but under ten times. The V gene is TRBV2, the J gene TRBJ1-1, with 8 bases identical to TRBD1. Trimming cost V 7 bases and J 4 bases; bases outside gene matches: 8. Germline V gene lookup returns CDR1 SNHLY and CDR2 FYNNEI. The CDR3 length is 14 residues. The CDR3 DNA reads as TGTGCCAGCACTACTCAGGGGGCGGTCACTGAAGCTTTCTTT. This translates into CASTTQGAVTEAFF.